This T cell receptor beta chain was found in a study of T cell responses to AZD1222 COVID-19 vaccine. Method: immunoSEQ multiplex PCR; TCRdb's copy keeps in-frame clones and lacks some. The sample includes 110,000 to 150,000 clones, roughly 90% of them seen just once. The CDR3 sequence is 12 residues long. Germline CDR1 reads LNHDA; CDR2 reads SQIVND (reference sequence). V shed 9 bases and J shed 4 bases, with 12 bases lying between them. Study results and limitations: Baseline seropositives among AZD1222 recipients totaled only 5 or 6. After two AZD1222 doses, spike-specific TCR breadth and depth rose versus day 0.

On this clone itself: The antigen remains undetermined.

Material: peripheral blood, obtained 28 days after the second AZD1222 dose. The sequence came from an adult who received the AZD1222 COVID-19 vaccine. This chain links TRBV19 with TRBJ1-1; TRBD1 might be the D (5 bases). CDR3 residues: CASLGRSTEAFF. For the CDR3, the DNA is TGTGCCAGCCTGGGGCGAAGCACTGAAGCTTTCTTT.